This T cell receptor (beta chain) was observed in a study of post-analysis software for immune sequencing data (dated by TCRdb to 2015 to 2017). At the level of the whole study: Disease courses on record covered relapsing-remitting, secondary progressive and progressive-relapsing multiple sclerosis, though some patients had no subtype annotation. The patient repertoires were compared against around 11 previously published healthy control repertoires obtained from donors aged 6 to 25 years. A subset of samples was prepared in parallel using single-end sample barcoding, then pooled and co-amplified after Illumina adapter ligation.

The V end gives up 2 bases and the J end 0 bases, leaving 11 bases in the junction not matched to a gene. The CDR3 starts with the cysteine, ends with the phenylalanine, and has 17 residues. The only DNA kept is the CDR3, 51 bases in frame from the first base. CDR1 and CDR2 are read off the germline V gene (reference sequence) as DFQATT and SNEGSKA. TCR beta repertoires were profiled from peripheral blood of under 15 young patients with multiple sclerosis to demonstrate the VDJtools post-analysis software. The patients with multiple sclerosis were children and adolescents between about 6 and 15 years of age. Regarding this clonotype: Its antigen specificity is not known. The input lacks base qualities; no much larger clone sits a single base away.

Receptor amplification or capture employed PCR. TCRdb shows the sequencer as Illumina HiSeq 2500. Unique molecular identifiers were incorporated into TCR beta cDNA libraries to reduce PCR and sequencing biases. Roughly 0.5 million cDNA molecules were obtained per 1 to 10 million input T cells, so each molecule approximated one T cell. The patient libraries were prepared and sequenced with the same protocol used for the earlier healthy control dataset. Within a given batch, samples were prepared together, multiplexed and sequenced on the same HiSeq lane. In the paper's pipeline: MIGEC was used to process the raw barcoded reads, and molecular identifier groups with only a single read were discarded before consensus assembly and CDR3 extraction. VDJtools was used for post-analysis of the clonotype tables, and diversity was normalized by down-sampling every dataset to the size of the smallest sample. In repertoire overlap clustering, CDR3 amino acid sequences, but not nucleotide sequences, were matched to correct batch-related cross-sample contamination. TCRdb reworked the public reads: Q25 trimming with fastp, MiXCR clone assembly, productive beta chains retained. Every distinct CDR3 protein forms one entry, paired with its most common genes and DNA. These V and J calls are TCRdb output, not the study's own analysis. Present in this sample are 650,000 to 850,000 distinct CDR3 sequences, more than 45% of which were seen just once. The top ten clonotypes cover just under 5% of the sample.

General conclusions and limits of the study: The control group was slightly older than the multiple sclerosis patient group. Roughly 5 TRBV segments, including TRBV5-6, TRBV5-1 and TRBV20-1, were significantly more frequent in patients than controls. Direct clustering with F measure showed strong co-clustering of samples prepared in the same batch, prompting a batch-effect correction. Compared with controls, multiple sclerosis patients had significantly lower normalized Chao1 diversity, a finding suggesting substantial peripheral T-cell clonal expansion.

Material: blood. The source is a girl aged 5 to 17 with multiple sclerosis. The chain links TRBV20-1 with TRBJ2-3, and TRBD2 matches 7 of the central bases. The nucleotide sequence reads as follows: TGCAGTGCTAGATCGTTTGGGCTAGCGGCTAGCACAGATACGCAGTATTTT. This is translated as CSARSFGLAASTDTQYF.